Listed below are T cell receptor beta chains from one sample, sequenced in a study of T-cell memory formation after mild COVID-19. Via MiXCR, TCRdb re-called the 5' RACE reads, giving one row per CDR3 protein. Counted here are roughly 620,000 distinct CDR3 sequences, roughly 18% occurring once; the ten biggest clones make up more than 10%. The sample taken for sequencing was PBMCs or a T cell subset sorted from them (not recorded which). Source of these receptors: an adult woman who had mild COVID-19 (a few samples of this study predate the infection). Cell type and time point are not known. The CDR3 runs from the conserved cysteine through the conserved F or W. Each record gives: J gene, V gene, CDR3 protein.

TRBJ2-3 | TRBV2 | CASGPSWEDTQYF
TRBJ2-7 | TRBV7-3 | CASSQGVVAGAMNEEQYF
TRBJ2-1 | TRBV7-2 | CASSFRTGYNEQFF
TRBJ2-1 | TRBV23-1 | CAPHEQFF
TRBJ1-3 | TRBV15 | CATSLGVSGNTIYF
TRBJ1-1 | TRBV19 | CASSMMGRTEAFF
TRBJ2-5 | TRBV7-9 | CASSLALGVETQYF
TRBJ2-7 | TRBV2 | CASMLDLSSYEQYF
TRBJ1-3 | TRBV7-2 | CASSADRDSGNTIYF
TRBJ1-1 | TRBV11-3 | CASSLGVSNTEAFF
TRBJ2-1 | TRBV12-5 | CASGFLAGGRLGEQFF
TRBJ2-1 | TRBV2 | CASSATTSGGAREQFF
TRBJ1-1 | TRBV10-3 | CAISDPTTEAFF
TRBJ2-1 | TRBV27 | CASNGLMDDEQFF
TRBJ1-5 | TRBV12-3/TRBV12-4 | CASSLRDAQHF
TRBJ2-3 | TRBV5-1 | CASSFDHRGTDTQYF
TRBJ2-1 | TRBV6-2/TRBV6-3 | CASSYSPPAQFF